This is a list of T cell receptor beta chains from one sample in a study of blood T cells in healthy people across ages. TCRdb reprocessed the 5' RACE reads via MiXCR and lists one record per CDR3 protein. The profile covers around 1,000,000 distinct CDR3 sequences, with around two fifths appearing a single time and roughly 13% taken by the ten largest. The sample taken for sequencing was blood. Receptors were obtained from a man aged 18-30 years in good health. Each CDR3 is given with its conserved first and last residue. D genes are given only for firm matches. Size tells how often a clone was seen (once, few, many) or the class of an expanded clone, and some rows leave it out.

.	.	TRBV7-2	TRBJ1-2	TGTGCCAGCAGCTCGGGAGAATCGGGCTACACCTTC	CASSSGESGYTF
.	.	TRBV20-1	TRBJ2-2	TGCAGTGCTAGACCCTTAATAGACACCGGGGAGCTGTTTTTT	CSARPLIDTGELFF
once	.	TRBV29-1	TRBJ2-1	TGCAGCGTTGATCCTACAAGCAATGAGCAGTTCTTC	CSVDPTSNEQFF
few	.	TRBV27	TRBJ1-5	TGTGCCAGCAGTTTAACGGGCAGTTCTCAGCCCCAGCATTTT	CASSLTGSSQPQHF
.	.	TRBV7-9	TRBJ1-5	TGTGCCAGCAGCTTAGTCTTGGGCAGCACCGACCCAGGGCAGCCCCAGCATTTT	CASSLVLGSTDPGQPQHF
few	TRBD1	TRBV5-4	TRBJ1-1	TGTGCCAGCAGCTTGTGGACAGGGGTCCCTGAAGCTTTCTTT	CASSLWTGVPEAFF
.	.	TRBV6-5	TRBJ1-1	TGTGCCAGCAGTGAAAACGGGGGGCCAAACACTGAAGCTTTCTTT	CASSENGGPNTEAFF
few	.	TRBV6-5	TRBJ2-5	TGTGCCAGCCGCCCGGGACGGACACAAGAGACCCAGTACTTC	CASRPGRTQETQYF
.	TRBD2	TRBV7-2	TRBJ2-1	TGTGCCAGCAGCTTGCGGACTAGCGGGTCCTACAATGAGCAGTTCTTC	CASSLRTSGSYNEQFF
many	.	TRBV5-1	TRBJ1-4	TGTGCCAGCAGTCCCGGGGGGGGTAATGAAAAACTGTTTTTT	CASSPGGGNEKLFF
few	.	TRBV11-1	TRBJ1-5	TGTGCCAGCGCCAAACAGGGAGATCAGCCCCAGCATTTT	CASAKQGDQPQHF
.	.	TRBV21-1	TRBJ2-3	TGTGCCAGCAGCAAAAAGTTGGGACTAGCGGGGGCGACATTTAGCACAGATACGCAGTATTTT	CASSKKLGLAGATFSTDTQYF
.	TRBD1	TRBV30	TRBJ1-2	TGTGCCTGGGTAGACAGGGACTATGGCTACACCTTC	CAWVDRDYGYTF
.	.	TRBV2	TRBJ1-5	TGTGCCAGCAGAGCCGACAGAAATCAGCCCCAGCATTTT	CASRADRNQPQHF
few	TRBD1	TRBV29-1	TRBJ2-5	TGCAGCACCGTCCAGGACAGGAAAGAGACCCAGTACTTC	CSTVQDRKETQYF
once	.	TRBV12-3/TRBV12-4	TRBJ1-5	TGTGCCAGCAGTTTAGCCGGGATTGAGGTTTATAGCAATCAGCCCCAGCATTTT	CASSLAGIEVYSNQPQHF
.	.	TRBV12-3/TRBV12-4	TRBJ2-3	TGTGCCAGCAGTTTCCGTACCCGGGATACGCAGTATTTT	CASSFRTRDTQYF
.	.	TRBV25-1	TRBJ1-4	TGTGCCAGCAGTGCCGGGCTTGGTGGTGAAAAACTGTTTTTT	CASSAGLGGEKLFF
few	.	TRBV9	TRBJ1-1	TGTGCCAGCAGCGTAGGTCCGACAGCGGGTCACACTGAAGCTTTCTTT	CASSVGPTAGHTEAFF
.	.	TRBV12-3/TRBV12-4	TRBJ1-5	TGTGCCAGTTCGGGCTCGCAGAGGGGGCAGCCCCAGCATTTT	CASSGSQRGQPQHF
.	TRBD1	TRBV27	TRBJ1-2	TGTGCCAGCACCATGAAAGGGGGCGGCGGCTACACCTTC	CASTMKGGGGYTF
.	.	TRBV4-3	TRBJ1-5	TGCGCCAGCAGTTATAGCAGGGCGGGCAATCAGCCCCAGCATTTT	CASSYSRAGNQPQHF
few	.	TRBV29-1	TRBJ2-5	TGCAGCGAGCGTTGGGGGGAGACCCAGTACTTC	CSERWGETQYF
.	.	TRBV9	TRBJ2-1	TGTGCCAGCAGCGTAGGAGGGGGGGCCTCGTACAATGAGCAGTTCTTC	CASSVGGGASYNEQFF
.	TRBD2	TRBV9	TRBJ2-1	TGTGCCAGCAGCACATTTAGCGGGGGCTACAATGAGCAGTTCTTC	CASSTFSGGYNEQFF
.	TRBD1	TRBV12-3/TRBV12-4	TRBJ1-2	TGTGCCAGCAGTCCGACAGGGAAGTTTTATGGCTACACCTTC	CASSPTGKFYGYTF
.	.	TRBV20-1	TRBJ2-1	TGCAGTGCTAGAGACTCGAGCTCCTACAAGGAGCAGTTCTTC	CSARDSSSYKEQFF
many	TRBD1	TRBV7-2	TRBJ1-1	TGTGCCAGCAGCCCGGACAGGTGGAACACTGAAGCTTTCTTT	CASSPDRWNTEAFF
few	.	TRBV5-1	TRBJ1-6	TGCGCCAGCAGCTCCCAGGGTAGTCCACCCCTCCACTTT	CASSSQGSPPLHF
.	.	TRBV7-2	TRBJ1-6	TGTGCCAGCAGCTTAGGGTCCGAATACTCCTATAATTCACCCCTCCACTTT	CASSLGSEYSYNSPLHF
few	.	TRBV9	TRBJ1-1	TGTGCCAGCAGCCCCGGCCCAGGCGACACTGAAGCTTTCTTT	CASSPGPGDTEAFF
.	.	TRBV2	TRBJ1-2	TGTGCCAGCAGTGAATCTGACGACTATGGCTACACCTTC	CASSESDDYGYTF
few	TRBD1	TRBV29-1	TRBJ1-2	TGCAGCGTTGATTTGACAGGGGTTAGGGATGGCTACACCTTC	CSVDLTGVRDGYTF
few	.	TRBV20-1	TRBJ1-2	TGCAGTGCTAGAGGGACAAGGGATTATGGCTACACCTTC	CSARGTRDYGYTF
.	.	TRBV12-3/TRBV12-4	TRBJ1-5	TGTGCCAGCAGCCCAGACAGGCCTGGGCCCCAGCATTTT	CASSPDRPGPQHF
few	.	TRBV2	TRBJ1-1	TGTGCCAGCAGCCCCGAAGCACAGGCGACAGCTTTCTTT	CASSPEAQATAFF
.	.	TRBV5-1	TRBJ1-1	TGCGCCAGCAGCTCCCCAACGGGGGTTGAAGCTTTCTTT	CASSSPTGVEAFF
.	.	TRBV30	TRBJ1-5	TGTGCCCGGAGTAGGGCTTCGATGGATCAGCCCCAGCATTTT	CARSRASMDQPQHF
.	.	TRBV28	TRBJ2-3	TGTGCCAGCGGGGGGTTCGATGGAGGCGGGAGCACAGATACGCAGTATTTT	CASGGFDGGGSTDTQYF
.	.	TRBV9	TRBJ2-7	TGTGCCAGCAGCGGTGGACAACACTACGAGCAGTACTTC	CASSGGQHYEQYF
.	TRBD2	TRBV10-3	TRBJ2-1	TGTGCCATCAGAGGGACTAGCGGGGGGCACAACAATGAGCAGTTCTTC	CAIRGTSGGHNNEQFF
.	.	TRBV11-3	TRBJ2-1	TGTGCCAGCAGCTCGTCCGGGGGGCCGCCCTACAATGAGCAGTTCTTC	CASSSSGGPPYNEQFF
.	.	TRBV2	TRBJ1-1	TGTGCCAGCAACCTGCAGGGCGGGGACACTGAAGCTTTCTTT	CASNLQGGDTEAFF
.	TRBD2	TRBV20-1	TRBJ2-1	TGCAGTGCTGCGATAGCGGGCGCCTACAATGAGCAGTTCTTC	CSAAIAGAYNEQFF
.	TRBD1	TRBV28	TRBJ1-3	TGTGCCAGCAGTCCGCCCGACAGGGCGAGCTCTGGAAACACCATATATTTT	CASSPPDRASSGNTIYF
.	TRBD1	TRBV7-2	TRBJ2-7	TGTGCCAGCAGCCCCCAGACAGGGGGATCCTACGAGCAGTACTTC	CASSPQTGGSYEQYF
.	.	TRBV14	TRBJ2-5	TGTGCCAGCAGCCAAGCCTTAGGGGGGACCTTTGAGACCCAGTACTTC	CASSQALGGTFETQYF